Below are 8 T cell receptor beta chains sequenced from a single sample in a study of CD8+CD57+ T cells in acquired aplastic anemia. Profiles of TCR beta VDJ and CDR3 were generated from a genomic DNA template. TCRdb ran MiXCR on the reads and lists one entry per CDR3 protein. The sample includes about 210,000 distinct CDR3 sequences, 30% to 40% of them seen just once. The sequenced sample was sorted CD4+, CD8+, or CD8+CD57+ T cells (not recorded which) from PBMCs. These receptors were taken from a human donor in good health, serving as a control.

This chain uses TRBV19 with TRBJ2-6, with D unclear. Germline V gene data show CDR1 as LNHDA and CDR2 as SQIVND (reference sequence). Trimming took off 6 bases at V and 1 base at J, with 22 bases between the two ends. This CDR3 spans 19 amino acids. CDR3 loop: CASRNPRLSALSGANVLTF. CDR3 DNA: TGTGCCAGTAGAAACCCAAGGCTTTCGGCGCTTTCTGGGGCCAACGTCCTGACTTTC. Full variable domain (outside the CDR3, taken from reference TRBV19 and TRBJ2-6): DGGITQSPKYLFRKEGQNVTLSCEQNLNHDAMYWYRQDPGQGLRLIYYSQIVNDFQKGDIAEGYSVSREKKESFPLTVTSAQKNPTAFYLCASRNPRLSALSGANVLTFGAGSRLTVL.

This clonotype came up many times. The CDR3 here is CASSTAGTGVLNYGYTF. CDR3 nucleotide sequence: TGTGCCAGCAGCACGGCCGGGACAGGGGTGTTGAACTATGGCTACACCTTC. V usage is TRBV5-4 and J usage is TRBJ1-2; 10 nucleotides line up with TRBD1. CDR3 length equals 17 residues. Germline V gene lookup returns CDR1 SGHNT and CDR2 YYREEE (reference sequence). After removal of 4 bases from V and 2 bases from J, the junction contained 11 bases not matched to a gene.

As for this clonotype: A much larger clone differs by one base, so this may be a read error. The final CDR3 position lacks the conserved phenylalanine or tryptophan, pointing to a likely read error. The rearrangement uses TRBV12-3 or TRBV12-4 and TRBJ2-7; possibly TRBD2 for D (6 bases). The CDR3 runs to 14 residues. Trimming stripped 6 bases from V and 2 bases from J, with 14 bases between. In nucleotides, the CDR3 is TGTGCCAGCAGCGCGGGGTTCCAGGCCTACGAGCAGTACCTC. It translates to CASSAGFQAYEQYL.

This clonotype appeared a few times. This chain links TRBV5-1 with TRBJ1-2; D is undetermined. The CDR3 loop spans 16 amino acids. Between the trimmed V and J ends, which lost 0 bases and 5 bases, there was a span of 17 bases. Germline assignment: CDR1 SGHRS and CDR2 YFSETQ. DNA for the CDR3: TGCGCCAGCAGCTTGGGGCGGGCAGGCAGCGGTTATGGCTACACCTTC. Translating it yields CASSLGRAGSGYGYTF.

Only a few counts were recorded for this clonotype. This sequence joins TRBV6-5 and TRBJ1-2, with D possibly being TRBD1 (5 bases). The CDR3 covers 14 residues. Trimming stripped 0 bases from V and 6 bases from J, with 11 bases between. From germline, CDR1 is MNHEY and CDR2 SVGAGI. CDR3 protein: CASSYSSGSDGYTF. The CDR3 DNA follows: TGTGCCAGCAGTTACTCGTCAGGGAGTGATGGCTACACCTTC.

This clonotype was seen ten or more times. This rearrangement joins TRBV7-2 to TRBJ2-7; D is unclear. V was clipped by 3 bases and J by 0 bases, with 9 bases between them. CDR3 length: 14 amino acids. Per the germline V gene, CDR1 is SGHTA and CDR2 is FQGNSA. The CDR3: CASSFVGNSYEQYF. CDR3 nucleotides: TGTGCCAGCAGCTTTGTGGGGAACTCCTACGAGCAGTACTTC.

At least ten counts were recorded for this clonotype. The chain carries TRBV5-6 and TRBJ2-3; maybe TRBD1 (6 bases). There are 16 residues in the CDR3. CDR1 and CDR2 (germline): SGHDT, YYEEEE. The V end was cut by 5 bases, the J end by 2 bases, with 18 bases between. CDR3 residues: CASRNRVLFPTDTQYF. In DNA, the CDR3 is TGTGCCAGCAGGAACAGGGTCTTGTTTCCCACAGATACGCAGTATTTT.

This chain links TRBV29-1 with TRBJ1-1; D remains ambiguous. Trimming took 8 bases from V and 3 from J, leaving 16 bases between them. This CDR3 is built from 13 residues. Germline V lookup: CDR1 SQVTM, CDR2 ANQGSEA. The CDR3 sequence is CSLVYRTDTEAFF. The CDR3 DNA is TGCAGCTTGGTTTACAGAACGGACACTGAAGCTTTCTTT.